A selection of T cell receptor beta chains follows, all from one sample in a study of CD8 T cells in ankylosing spondylitis. TCRdb processed the 5' RACE reads anew with MiXCR; each CDR3 protein has one entry. Of around 770,000 distinct CDR3 sequences listed, around 20% are singletons. Sequenced input: blood, either unsorted or a sorted T cell fraction (not recorded which). Receptors were obtained from a male donor with ankylosing spondylitis. The CDR3 runs from the conserved cysteine through the conserved F or W. D genes are given only for firm matches. Rows may omit the clone size; those that give it use once, few, many or a size class.

>TRBD2|TRBV5-6|TRBJ2-3|few
CASSDGLGYTDTQYF
TGTGCCAGCAGCGATGGACTAGGATACACAGATACGCAGTATTTT
>TRBD1|TRBV27|TRBJ2-7|.
CASRETGAGRTSYEQYF
TGTGCCAGCAGAGAGACAGGGGCCGGCAGGACCTCCTACGAGCAGTACTTC
>.|TRBV11-2|TRBJ2-7|.
CASRYAGAYEQYF
TGTGCCAGCAGATACGCTGGGGCCTACGAGCAGTACTTC
>TRBD1|TRBV5-6|TRBJ2-4|few
CASSSPGQGPKNIQYF
TGTGCCAGCAGCTCACCGGGACAGGGACCCAAAAACATTCAGTACTTC
>.|TRBV20-1|TRBJ2-3|.
CSSLTGTTDTQYF
TGCAGTTCCTTAACGGGGACCACAGATACGCAGTATTTT
>TRBD1|TRBV20-1|TRBJ1-3|.
CSARAIQGQNTIYF
TGCAGTGCTAGAGCAATACAGGGGCAAAACACCATATATTTT
>TRBD1|TRBV28|TRBJ2-3|few
CASTRTGSTDTQYF
TGTGCCAGCACCCGGACAGGTAGCACAGATACGCAGTATTTT
>.|TRBV2|TRBJ2-7|.
CASSDDFSYEQYF
TGTGCCAGCAGTGACGATTTCTCCTACGAGCAGTACTTC
>.|TRBV5-1|TRBJ2-7|.
CASRSGAWEQYF
TGCGCCAGCCGATCGGGGGCTTGGGAGCAGTACTTC
>.|TRBV7-2|TRBJ2-7|.
CASSSGPPRNYEQYF
TGTGCCAGCAGCTCCGGGCCACCCAGGAACTACGAGCAGTACTTC
>.|TRBV2|TRBJ2-3|few
CAGATSTDTQYF
TGTGCCGGGGCGACTAGCACAGATACGCAGTATTTT